One T cell receptor (beta chain) is described in this entry. Genomic DNA per cell subset filled all wells of several immunoSEQ plates. Some clones are missing from TCRdb's copy, which holds only in-frame ones; the method was immunoSEQ multiplex PCR. The table has about 2.3 million clones, around 90% seen once. The sample is drawn from a study of shared clonotypes between healthy human individuals. Adults of Caucasian background living in Nashville, Tennessee made up all donors. The sequence came from a man aged 18-30 years in good health. Some clones in this sample may be carry-over from other donors' samples. Source material: naive CD4+ T cells from PBMCs. The subset: CD45RA+ positively selected.

The CDR3 here is CASSAGLGDYEQYF. CDR3 DNA: TGCGCCAGCAGCGCCGGACTAGGCGACTACGAGCAGTACTTC. V gene TRBV5-1 combines with J gene TRBJ2-7; 7 bases match TRBD2. Unmatched junction bases numbered 7, after V lost 4 bases and J lost 3 bases. The CDR3 extends over 14 amino acids. Looked up from germline, CDR1 is SGHRS and CDR2 is YFSETQ.